This T cell receptor beta chain was captured by sequencing in a study of shared clonotypes between healthy human individuals. Naive CD8 cells were CD45RO-negative, positively selected for CCR7, excluding terminally differentiated effector memory CD45RA+ cells. The CDR3 runs to 16 residues. The V gene's germline CDR1 is SGHDT and CDR2 YYEEEE. The ends were cut back, 2 bases at V and 6 bases at J, with 17 bases in the middle. The data were produced by immunoSEQ multiplex PCR, yet TCRdb's version contains in-frame clones alone and is incomplete. There are some 2,000,000 clones in the sample; about 95% occur only once, and roughly 1% lies in the top ten.

Specimen: naive CD8+ T cells sorted from blood. V usage is TRBV5-6 and J usage is TRBJ2-2; no clear D. The TCR comes from a man between 18 and 29 years old in good health. This CDR3 is CASSFSTADRSGELFF. The CDR3 DNA reads as TGTGCCAGCAGCTTCTCGACGGCAGATCGGTCCGGGGAGCTGTTTTTT.